Below, 13 T cell receptor beta chains from the same sample are listed, as sequenced in a study of preoperative IRX-2 immunotherapy in early breast cancer. Treatment specified: preoperative locoregional IRX-2 cytokine immunotherapy. This table comes from immunoSEQ multiplex PCR, and its TCRdb copy is limited to in-frame clones, with some not included. The data show tens of thousands of clones, with roughly 82% seen just once and over 1.3% held by the top ten. This specimen consisted of lymph node tissue, obtained after IRX-2 immunotherapy. These receptors originate from a human donor with breast cancer.

The CDR3 sequence: CAWRGAIGAFF. The CDR3 region has the DNA TGTGCCTGGAGAGGAGCTATCGGGGCTTTCTTT. V is TRBV30 and J is TRBJ1-1; D gene unclear. Deletions cut 3 bases from V and 11 bases from J, with 13 bases between. Germline V gene sequence: CDR1 GTSNPN, CDR2 SVGIG (reference sequence). The CDR3 loop spans 11 amino acids.

The rearrangement uses TRBV6-8 and TRBJ2-5; D perhaps matches TRBD1 (6 bases). In germline, CDR1 is MNHGY, CDR2 SAAAGT. This CDR3 contains 14 residues. V lost 5 bases and J 1 base, leaving 11 bases between the germline ends. The CDR3 region is CASSRPGVQETQYF. For the CDR3, the DNA is TGTGCCAGCAGTAGGCCAGGGGTCCAAGAGACCCAGTACTTC.

The chain couples TRBV5-1 to TRBJ1-1; a possible D gene is TRBD1 (5 bases). Trimming took off 1 base at V and 4 bases at J, with 23 bases between the two ends. There are 18 residues in the CDR3. In germline, CDR1 is SGHRS, CDR2 YFSETQ. CDR3: CASSLFIGGAGVSTEAFF. The CDR3 DNA reads as TGCGCCAGCAGCTTGTTTATCGGTGGGGCGGGGGTCAGCACTGAAGCTTTCTTT.

This clone was observed a handful of times. The genes are TRBV10-1 and TRBJ2-7; 10 nucleotides align to TRBD2. Germline CDR1 WNHNN, CDR2 SYGVQD (reference sequence). V lost 5 bases and J lost 1; bases outside the gene matches: 5. CDR3 length: 15 amino acids. The CDR3 loop is CASSSSGGESYEQYF. CDR3 sequence (DNA): TGCGCCAGCAGTTCCAGCGGGGGGGAATCCTACGAGCAGTACTTC.

The chain employs TRBV11-3 and TRBJ2-7; TRBD1 is a possible D gene (6 bases). This CDR3 region has 14 residues. Between the trimmed V and J ends, which lost 3 bases and 8 bases, there was a span of 17 bases. Germline CDR1 and CDR2: SGHNT and YENEEA. The CDR3 coding sequence is TGTGCCAGCAGCTTGGTGGGGGCGCTGAACCAGCAGTACTTC. Protein: CASSLVGALNQQYF.

The V gene is TRBV6-8, the J gene TRBJ1-4; unclear D gene. Germline loops: CDR1 MNHGY, CDR2 SAAAGT. The CDR3 length is 14 residues. V dropped 7 bases and J dropped 2 bases, with 11 bases sitting between them. CDR3 sequence (DNA): TGTGCCAGCACCAATCCGGGGACTAATGAAAAACTGTTTTTT. Translation: CASTNPGTNEKLFF.

J is TRBJ1-4 and V is TRBV19; 8 bases match TRBD1. Trimming took 5 bases from V and 4 from J; bases not matched to a gene: 6. This CDR3 has 15 amino acids. Looked up from germline, CDR1 is LNHDA and CDR2 is SQIVND (reference sequence). CDR3 nucleotides: TGTGCCAGTAGTCCCGGGACAGGAGATAATGAAAAACTGTTTTTT. The encoded protein is CASSPGTGDNEKLFF.

The chain has TRBV18 and TRBJ2-5, with D possibly TRBD2 on 6 matching bases. Trimming removed 2 bases at V and 5 bases at J, with 12 bases between. From germline, CDR1 is KGHSH and CDR2 LQKENI. The CDR3 is 14 amino acids. The CDR3 spells CASSPGGEVETQYF. The CDR3 DNA reads as TGTGCCAGCTCACCAGGCGGGGAAGTGGAGACCCAGTACTTC.

The chain has TRBV1 and TRBJ1-1. TRBV1 corresponds to a pseudogene. The CDR3 contains 16 residues. CDR3 nucleotide sequence: TGCGCCAGCAGCCAAGATACCGGGGGGAAGAACACTGAAGCTTTCTTT. Its protein product is CASSQDTGGKNTEAFF.

The V and J genes are TRBV19 and TRBJ1-5; no definite D call. The CDR3 contains 17 residues. The V gene's germline CDR1 is LNHDA and CDR2 SQIVND (reference sequence). V was cut by 3 bases and J by 0 bases, with 15 bases left in between. CDR3 amino acids: CASSINKVGFSNQPQHF. The CDR3 DNA is TGTGCCAGTAGTATTAACAAGGTGGGGTTTAGCAATCAGCCCCAGCATTTT.

The chain employs TRBV11-3 and TRBJ1-6; D is undetermined. Per germline, CDR1 SGHNT and CDR2 YENEEA. V was cut by 4 bases and J by 8 bases, with 15 bases left in between. This CDR3 spans 15 amino acids. CDR3: CASSSSDLRYSPLHF. CDR3 nucleotides: TGTGCCAGCAGCTCGTCGGACCTCCGGTATTCACCCCTCCACTTT.

V usage is TRBV28 and J usage is TRBJ2-5, with 9 nucleotides matching TRBD1. CDR3 length: 15 amino acids. Per germline, CDR1 MDHEN and CDR2 SYDVKM. V trimming: 10 bases; J trimming: 5 bases; junction bases outside the gene matches: 14. CDR3 sequence (DNA): TGTGCCACTCACTTAGGACAGGGGTGGTGGGAGACCCAGTACTTC. Its translation: CATHLGQGWWETQYF.

V usage is TRBV28 and J usage is TRBJ1-4; D is unclear. This CDR3 has 15 amino acids. V was shortened by 6 bases and J by 2 bases, with 13 bases between the two germline ends. Germline CDR1 reads MDHEN; CDR2 reads SYDVKM. DNA of the CDR3: TGTGCCAGCAGGGTAGGACGCCACACTAATGAAAAACTGTTTTTT. Translated: CASRVGRHTNEKLFF. The full variable domain, completed using reference TRBV28 and TRBJ1-4, is DVKVTQSSRYLVKRTGEKVFLECVQDMDHENMFWYRQDPGLGLRLIYFSYDVKMKEKGDIPEGYSVSREKKERFSLILESASTNQTSMYLCASRVGRHTNEKLFFGSGTQLSVL.